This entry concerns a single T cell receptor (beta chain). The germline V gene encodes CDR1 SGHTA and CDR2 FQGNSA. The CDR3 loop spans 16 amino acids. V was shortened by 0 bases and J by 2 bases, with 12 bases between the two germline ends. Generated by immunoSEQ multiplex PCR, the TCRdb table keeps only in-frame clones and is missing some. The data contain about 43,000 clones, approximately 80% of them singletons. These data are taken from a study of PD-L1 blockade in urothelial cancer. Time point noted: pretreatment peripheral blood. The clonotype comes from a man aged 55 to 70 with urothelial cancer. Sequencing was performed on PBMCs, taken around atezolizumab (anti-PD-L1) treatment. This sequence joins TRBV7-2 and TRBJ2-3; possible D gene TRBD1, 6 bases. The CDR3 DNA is TGTGCCAGCAGCTTAGCCCCAGGGACAAACACAGATACGCAGTATTTT. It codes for CASSLAPGTNTDTQYF. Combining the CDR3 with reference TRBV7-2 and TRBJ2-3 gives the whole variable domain GAGVSQSPSNKVTEKGKDVELRCDPISGHTALYWYRQSLGQGLEFLIYFQGNSAPDKSGLPSDRFSAERTGGSVSTLTIQRTQQEDSAVYLCASSLAPGTNTDTQYFGPGTRLTVL.